This T cell receptor (beta chain) was sequenced during a study of blood T cell repertoires in COVID-19. Germline V gene sequence: CDR1 SGHTS, CDR2 YDEGEE. The CDR3 contains 15 residues. V was pared by 3 bases and J by 1 base, with 4 bases of the junction left unmatched. Participants reported their clinical history, and cohort assignment relied on those reports. Original processing methods: Cell counts per sample came from amplifying reference gene primers. The data were produced by immunoSEQ multiplex PCR, yet TCRdb's version contains in-frame clones alone and is incomplete. The V and J calls and clone size come from that table; D and trimming were worked out from the DNA. The sample lists a few hundred thousand clones, 70% to 90% occurring once.

Material: PBMCs or T cells enriched from blood (not recorded which). This clonotype was obtained from a woman aged 45-65 years who had been exposed to COVID-19. The chain joins TRBV5-8 to TRBJ1-5; 7 bases map to TRBD1. CDR3 protein: CASSYRDRSNQPQHF. CDR3 coding DNA: TGTGCCAGCAGCTACCGGGACAGAAGCAATCAGCCCCAGCATTTT.